The 13 T cell receptor beta chains reported below all come from one sample, sequenced in a study of CD8 T cells in Susac syndrome. With random hexamers, roughly 0.5 to 1 ug RNA was reverse transcribed. TCRdb called the immunoSEQ multiplex PCR reads again in MiXCR, with one record for every CDR3 protein. Here the sample spans 250,000 or so distinct CDR3 sequences, just over 90% being singletons. The sequenced material came from CD4+ T cells from PBMCs. These receptors were obtained from a human donor with multiple sclerosis.

The chain couples TRBV25-1 to TRBJ1-3, with D possibly being TRBD1 (6 bases). This CDR3 comprises 16 residues. Between the trimmed V and J ends, which lost 2 bases and 2 bases, there was a span of 13 bases. CDR1 is MGHDK, CDR2 SYGVNS, per germline. CDR3 DNA sequence: TGTGCCAGCAGTGAACTGGGGCCAGGGGCTGGAAACACCATATATTTT. It codes for CASSELGPGAGNTIYF.

The gene calls are TRBV24-1 and TRBJ1-2, with TRBD1 matching 7 bases. V gave up 3 bases and J gave up 4 bases; unmatched junction bases: 7. Germline V gene sequence: CDR1 KGHDR, CDR2 SFDVKD. The CDR3 loop spans 15 amino acids. The CDR3 is CATSDVGTDRYGYTF. The CDR3 nucleotides are TGTGCCACCAGTGATGTGGGGACAGATCGCTATGGCTACACCTTC.

This chain links TRBV19 with TRBJ2-2; D might be TRBD2 (5 bases). There are 15 residues in the CDR3. Germline V gene data show CDR1 as LNHDA and CDR2 as SQIVND (reference sequence). V gave up 5 bases and J gave up 4 bases, with 14 bases separating them. CDR3 DNA: TGTGCCAGTAGTCCCCTAGCAAGAGTCACCGGGGAGCTGTTTTTT. Translation gives CASSPLARVTGELFF.

The chain has TRBV6-1 and TRBJ1-1; no reliable D call. The CDR3 contains 11 residues. Germline-derived CDR1 and CDR2 are MNHNS and SASEGT. Between the trimmed V and J ends, which lost 2 bases and 10 bases, there was a span of 8 bases. The CDR3 bases are TGTGCCAGCAGTGAAAGGGTTTCAGCTTTCTTT. Its translation: CASSERVSAFF.

The rearrangement links TRBV20-1 to TRBJ2-1; 8 nucleotides align to TRBD2. V shed 2 bases and J 2 bases; nucleotides not matched to a gene: 5. The germline gives CDR1 DFQATT, CDR2 SNEGSKA (reference sequence). The CDR3 has 15 amino acids. CDR3 sequence (DNA): TGCAGTGCTAGACTCCCGGGACTAGCCTACAATGAGCAGTTCTTC. It codes for CSARLPGLAYNEQFF.

A few counts support this clonotype. The gene calls are TRBV18 and TRBJ1-5; D remains ambiguous. The CDR3 consists of 13 residues. CDR1 and CDR2 (germline): KGHSH, LQKENI. Trimming cost V 6 bases and J 1 base, with 7 bases left between them. The CDR3 DNA is TGTGCCAGCTCCCCTAAAAGCAATCAGCCCCAGCATTTT. Translating it yields CASSPKSNQPQHF.

This chain joins TRBV7-2 and TRBJ2-6; the match to TRBD1 covers 12 bases. Germline CDR1 is SGHTA and CDR2 is FQGNSA. This CDR3 has 17 amino acids. V lost 3 bases and J lost 12; bases outside the gene matches: 12. The CDR3 here is CASSFSGTGGWPGVLTF. The DNA of the CDR3 is TGTGCCAGCAGCTTCTCCGGGACAGGGGGCTGGCCGGGCGTCCTGACTTTC.

V and J are TRBV20-1 and TRBJ1-2; 10 bases fit TRBD1. Germline loops: CDR1 DFQATT, CDR2 SNEGSKA (reference sequence). The CDR3 is made up of 16 amino acids. The V gene end was trimmed by 0 bases and the J gene end by 8 bases; junction bases not matched to a gene: 12. CDR3: CSARDSRDRGLHGYTF. The CDR3 DNA is TGCAGTGCTAGAGATTCTAGGGACAGGGGTTTGCACGGCTACACCTTC.

The rearrangement joins TRBV5-1 to TRBJ2-3; TRBD2 aligns across 11 bases. There are 17 residues in the CDR3. Germline CDR1 and CDR2: SGHRS and YFSETQ. The V segment lost 0 bases and the J segment 4 bases; nucleotides outside the gene matches: 7. The CDR3 sequence is CASSLVLAGGKADTQYF. The CDR3 region has the DNA TGCGCCAGCAGCTTGGTCCTAGCGGGAGGTAAAGCAGATACGCAGTATTTT.

This chain links TRBV9 with TRBJ2-1; 8 nucleotides match TRBD1. V shed 3 bases, J shed 6 bases, and the junction held 11 bases outside the gene matches. CDR1 is SGDLS, CDR2 YYNGEE, per germline. This CDR3 comprises 16 residues. CDR3 DNA: TGTGCCAGCAGCGCCTATGGCCAGGGGGCGGCCAATGAGCAGTTCTTC. Its protein is CASSAYGQGAANEQFF. Variable domain in full (rest from reference TRBV9 and TRBJ2-1): DSGVTQTPKHLITATGQRVTLRCSPRSGDLSVYWYQQSLDQGLQFLIQYYNGEERAKGNILERFSAQQFPDLHSELNLSSLELGDSALYFCASSAYGQGAANEQFFGPGTRLTVL.

This clonotype was detected only once. This sequence joins TRBV6-5 and TRBJ2-5; D gene uncertain. Germline V lookup: CDR1 MNHEY, CDR2 SVGAGI. The CDR3 has 15 residues. V was pared by 2 bases and J by 5 bases, with 15 bases between. The CDR3 loop reads CASSYVGTLGETQYF. As DNA, the CDR3 is TGTGCCAGCAGTTACGTCGGTACCCTAGGGGAGACCCAGTACTTC.

This clonotype was detected once. The chain is built from TRBV19 and TRBJ1-2; D remains ambiguous. The CDR3 loop spans 13 amino acids. Trimming removed 3 bases at V and 5 bases at J, with 10 bases between. CDR1 LNHDA and CDR2 SQIVND come from the germline V gene (reference sequence). The CDR3 region is CASSIGSYYGYTF. CDR3 sequence (DNA): TGTGCCAGTAGTATCGGGAGCTATTATGGCTACACCTTC.

V usage is TRBV5-6 and J usage is TRBJ2-7; tentatively, D is TRBD1 or TRBD2 (5 bases each). Germline assignment: CDR1 SGHDT and CDR2 YYEEEE. V lost 4 bases and J lost 5, with 16 bases in between. The CDR3 extends over 14 amino acids. This chain's CDR3 is CASSRGTGSNEQYF. The CDR3 bases are TGTGCCAGCAGCAGAGGGACGGGATCTAACGAGCAGTACTTC.